This TCR beta chain originates from a study of shared clonotypes between healthy human individuals (dated by TCRdb to the early 2020s). About the study as a whole: Two women and three men aged 18 to 49 years were included in the cohort. To increase sequencing depth and limit assay-specific biases, TCR repertoire library preparation and sequencing were carried out by different laboratories using diverse techniques. For each donor, CD4 naive and CD4 memory were each run on three plates, CD8 naive on two plates, and CD8 memory on one plate. To estimate repertoire size and how much clonotypes are shared between individuals, the study performed deep sequencing of blood TCR repertoires from 4 to 6 healthy adults. Between about 0.9 and 10 billion PBMCs per donor were obtained by leukapheresis. Summary of the overall study and its limitations: When a handful of donors were compared, the shared fraction of clonotypes was about 5.2% for naive CD4, about 4% for naive CD8, 2% to 2.5% for memory CD4, and less than 0.5% for memory CD8. Rarefaction of sorted-subset datasets indicated incomplete sequencing despite the large sequencing depth. Sampling was limited to blood, and TCR repertoires in tissue likely differ from TCR repertoires in blood. Estimated clonotype richness was generally larger for naive than for memory subsets. Pairwise subsampling led to the expectation that sequencing depth would affect the degree of clonotype sharing among donors. The small number of donors limited the genetic and exposure-history diversity represented. Compared with non-shared clonotypes, the clonotypes found in all four sorted-subset donors had higher generation probabilities.

Using the deep immunoSEQ assay, TCR CDR3 regions were amplified from genomic DNA by multiplex PCR. For each cell subset, the extracted genomic DNA was distributed evenly across all wells of several immunoSEQ 96-well plates, and each plate served as one replicate. For sorted subsets, roughly 200 ng of genomic DNA, equivalent to 30,000 or so T cell genomes, went into each replicate PCR. Purified libraries were measured with a Qubit 3.0 fluorometer, size-checked on a Bioanalyzer 2100, and measured again with the KAPA Library Quantification kit. A separate single-read 150-cycle Illumina NextSeq 550 flow cell was used to sequence each immunoSEQ 96-well plate. The authors' analysis ran thus. Because the immunoSEQ output included only junctional sequences and no quality scores, the filtering could not be the same as the filtering used for full-length reads. To assign V/J genes and CDR3, sequences were annotated using PyIR, a Python wrapper for IgBLAST v1.9, with IMGT germline references. Reads were removed for weak V/J assignments (E-value above 1e-6), missing CDR3, stop codons, out-of-frame junctions, or ambiguous translated residues. V3J clonotypes were defined as sequences sharing an identical inferred V gene, J gene, and CDR3 amino acid sequence. The percentage overlap between two repertoires was calculated by dividing the number of shared unique clonotypes by the size of the smaller repertoire. Repertoire richness was assessed with RTK rarefaction, the Chao1 estimator, and Recon v2.1 estimates of unobserved clonotypes. Generation probabilities were computed with OLGA for all TCRbeta clonotypes obtained by the gDNA method from several donors. TCRdb took this table from immuneACCESS and kept in-frame rearrangements with V and J called. Such tables lack part of the clones; where checked against another copy, unresolved V genes explain under half of the gap, and the rest is unexplained. V and J calls and clone size are those listed in that table; D and trimming were worked out from the DNA. The sample includes some 900,000 clones, with roughly 72% observed a single time. The top ten clones comprise approximately 1.5% of the sample.

Donors were healthy HIV-negative adults with no recently reported acute infections or vaccinations. All donors were Caucasian adults living in Nashville, Tennessee, USA. CD4+ T cells were enriched through magnetic negative selection, after which naive cells were positively selected on CD45RA and the remaining negative fraction served as the memory subset. Blood was collected by leukapheresis, and PBMCs were isolated by Ficoll-Histopaque density gradient centrifugation and then cryopreserved in liquid nitrogen vapor phase. Purity and quantity of every magnetically sorted T cell population were checked by analytical flow cytometry. Each sorted fraction had its genomic DNA isolated and then quantified by UV absorbance on a Nanodrop 2000c. Details on this clone: No cognate antigen has been identified for it. No per-base quality is available; no much larger clone lies one base away. This sample includes further DNA sequences coding for the same CDR3.

The germline V gene encodes CDR1 SNHLY and CDR2 FYNNEI. The CDR3 runs 11 residues from the cysteine to the phenylalanine. The DNA shown is the 33-base CDR3, in frame from base 1. V loses 6 bases, J loses 2 bases, and the germline ends lie 4 bases apart. The sample comprised memory CD4+ T cells sorted from blood. The sample's cell subset or site label, in plain terms: CD45RA-negative fraction. This sequence originates from a man aged 18 to 29 in good health. This receptor chain uses TRBV2 and TRBJ1-2, with no confidently assigned D gene. CDR3 protein: CASRQNYGYTF. The DNA is as follows: TGTGCCAGCAGACAAAACTATGGCTACACCTTC.